One TCR beta chain is described in this entry. The data stem from a study of blood T cell repertoires in COVID-19. Overall study context: Sources were T cells, B-cell-depleted T cells, or PBMCs; the material itself was cDNA or gDNA.

The repertoire was sequenced with immunoSEQ multiplex PCR; TCRdb's copy has only in-frame clones and lacks some. The sample records approximately 200,000 clones, roughly nine tenths being singletons. Sequenced: peripheral blood. The TCR originated in a man between 65 and 85 years old with acute or convalescent COVID-19.

CDR3 sequence: CASSPQNTGELFF. CDR3 nucleotide sequence: TGCGCCAGCAGCCCACAGAACACCGGGGAGCTGTTTTTT. This rearrangement joins TRBV5-1 to TRBJ2-2; no reliable D call. CDR3 size: 13 residues. Trimming cost V 4 bases and J 1 base, with 5 bases left between them. The V gene's germline CDR1 is SGHRS and CDR2 YFSETQ.